Sequencing of this TCR beta chain was carried out in a study of somatic mutations in cytotoxic T cells in rheumatoid arthritis. Germline lookup yields CDR1 SGHTA and CDR2 FQGNSA. V lost 8 bases and J lost 1, with 14 bases in between. This CDR3 comprises 14 residues. Repertoires were generated with immunoSEQ multiplex PCR, while TCRdb's copy carries only in-frame clones and drops some. The sample shows approximately 13,000 clones, around 77% of them seen only once. Sample: CD8+ T cells sorted from blood. The V call is TRBV7-2, the J call TRBJ1-1, with TRBD1 as a possible D gene (5 bases). This sequence originates from an adult with rheumatoid arthritis. The CDR3 loop reads CASHPGTQNTEAFF. CDR3 in DNA: TGTGCCAGCCATCCCGGGACGCAGAACACTGAAGCTTTCTTT.